Following are 26 T cell receptor beta chains from one sample sequenced in a study of T cell repertoires in cytomegalovirus infection. Via MiXCR, TCRdb re-called the reads, giving one row per CDR3 protein. The sample gives roughly 630,000 distinct CDR3 sequences, more than 20% of which show up once; less than 10% is in the top ten. Sequencing was performed on CD8+ T cells from PBMCs. These receptor sequences come from a human donor in good health (CMV status not recorded). Some clones in this sample may be carry-over from other donors' samples.

The chain carries TRBV28 and TRBJ1-1; no clear D. This CDR3 has 13 residues. Germline values: CDR1 MDHEN, CDR2 SYDVKM. V shed 8 bases and J shed 1 base, with 11 bases lying between them. CDR3 DNA sequence: TGTGCCAGCGGGTCCTTCTCGAACACTGAAGCTTTCTTT. Its translation is CASGSFSNTEAFF.

This clonotype came up a few times. This chain links TRBV10-3 with TRBJ2-4; no reliable D call. V shed 1 base and J shed 12 bases, with 10 bases lying between them. The CDR3 has 12 amino acids. CDR1 and CDR2 (germline): ENHRY, SYGVKD. The CDR3 region has the DNA TGTGCCATCAGTGAGTTGAGGAGTCCTCAGTACTTC. Encoded protein: CAISELRSPQYF.

This clonotype showed up just a few times. The V and J genes are TRBV20-1 and TRBJ2-2, with 8 bases matching TRBD2. Germline V lookup: CDR1 DFQATT, CDR2 SNEGSKA (reference sequence). The CDR3 is 14 residues long. Trimming removed 1 base from V and 3 bases from J; junction bases left unmatched: 1. CDR3 in DNA: TGCAGTGCTAGAGTAGCGGGGTACACCGGGGAGCTGTTTTTT. Protein product: CSARVAGYTGELFF.

This chain uses TRBV14 with TRBJ2-7, with 9 bases matching TRBD1. The CDR3 spans 18 residues. Germline V gene lookup returns CDR1 SGHDN and CDR2 FVKESK. With 1 base clipped from V and 3 bases from J, the junction kept 13 bases outside the gene matches. CDR3 sequence reads: CASSQAGTGIGSFYEQYF. The CDR3 DNA reads TGTGCCAGCAGCCAAGCCGGGACAGGGATAGGGAGCTTCTACGAGCAGTACTTC.

Only a few counts were recorded for this clonotype. This rearrangement joins TRBV7-9 to TRBJ2-5; TRBD2 matches at 8 bases. The CDR3 has 14 residues. Trimming took 5 bases from V and 4 from J; bases not matched to a gene: 6. Germline lookup yields CDR1 SEHNR and CDR2 FQNEAQ (reference sequence). CDR3 sequence: CASSRGGPAETQYF. The CDR3 region has the DNA TGTGCCAGCAGCCGCGGGGGGCCCGCAGAGACCCAGTACTTC.

This clonotype was seen a few times. The chain joins TRBV28 to TRBJ2-1; TRBD2 matches 7 bases. CDR1 MDHEN and CDR2 SYDVKM come from the germline V gene. This CDR3 is 14 amino acids long. The junction had 6 bases not matched to a gene; V was cut back by 4 bases and J by 6 bases. In nucleotides, the CDR3 is TGTGCCAGCAGTTGGACGGGAGGCAGCAATGAGCAGTTCTTC. Protein product: CASSWTGGSNEQFF.

This clonotype was found a few times. The chain couples TRBV10-3 to TRBJ2-1; either TRBD1 or TRBD2 may supply D (5 bases each). Germline V lookup: CDR1 ENHRY, CDR2 SYGVKD. The V gene lost 7 bases and the J gene lost 8 bases, with 12 bases spanning the gap. The CDR3 runs 12 residues. The CDR3 DNA follows: TGTGCCATCACGGACAAGGAGGATGAGCAGTTCTTC. This codes for CAITDKEDEQFF.

This clonotype was detected only a few times. This chain links TRBV4-3 with TRBJ1-2; possibly TRBD1 for D (6 bases). This CDR3 region has 15 residues. V was clipped by 3 bases and J by 4 bases, with 15 bases between them. Germline CDR1 reads LGHNA; CDR2 reads YSLEER. The CDR3 loop is CASSHHRDVVYGYTF. The CDR3 nucleotides read TGCGCCAGCAGCCACCACAGGGACGTCGTCTATGGCTACACCTTC.

Comments on this clonotype: The junction does not match germline at one end; this may be a read error. This chain connects TRBV6-2 or TRBV6-3 to TRBJ2-1; D gene ambiguous. This CDR3 comprises 13 residues. Germline V gene data show CDR1 as MNHEY and CDR2 as SVGEGT. The CDR3 region is CANSGIIENEQFF. The CDR3 nucleotides are TGTGCCAACAGTGGGATTATTGAGAACGAGCAGTTCTTC.

V is TRBV12-5 and J is TRBJ1-5; unclear D gene. Per germline, CDR1 LGHNT and CDR2 FRNRAP. This CDR3 has 14 residues. The V and J ends lost 4 bases and 5 bases respectively, with 12 bases between them. The CDR3 DNA sequence: TGTGCTAGTGGTTCGGGAATATGGGATCAGCCCCAGCATTTT. Amino acids: CASGSGIWDQPQHF.

Of note for this clonotype: A much larger clone differs by one base, so this may be a read error. V is TRBV7-9 and J is TRBJ2-5; D not resolved. The CDR3 is 13 residues long. CDR1 and CDR2 (germline): SEHNR, FQNEAQ (reference sequence). V was trimmed by 2 bases and J by 3 bases, leaving 7 bases between them. The CDR3 sequence: CASSLSVEETQYF. In DNA, the CDR3 is TGTGCCAGCAGCTTATCAGTTGAAGAGACCCAGTACTTC.

The chain employs TRBV14 and TRBJ2-1; 13 nucleotides agree with TRBD2. There are 16 residues in the CDR3. CDR1 and CDR2 (germline): SGHDN, FVKESK. V shed 4 bases, J shed 8 bases, and the junction held 8 bases outside the gene matches. The CDR3 bases are TGTGCCAGCAGCCCTCAACTAGCGGGGGGGCCGGATGAGCAGTTCTTC. This translates into CASSPQLAGGPDEQFF.

The chain combines TRBV29-1 with TRBJ2-1; TRBD1 aligns across 9 bases. The CDR3 spans 14 residues. J lost 3 bases, V lost 6 bases, and 6 bases had no gene match. Germline CDR1 and CDR2: SQVTM and ANQGSEA. In DNA, the CDR3 is TGCAGCGTAGCCGGGACAGGGAACTACAATGAGCAGTTCTTC. It codes for CSVAGTGNYNEQFF.

J is TRBJ1-6 and V is TRBV14; 7 bases are a match to TRBD1. This CDR3 spans 15 amino acids. The V gene's germline CDR1 is SGHDN and CDR2 FVKESK. The ends lost 2 bases at V and 7 bases at J; junction bases unmatched: 5. The CDR3 spells CASSQRQGRNSPLHF. For the CDR3, the DNA is TGTGCCAGCAGCCAACGACAGGGTCGAAATTCACCCCTCCACTTT.

This chain uses TRBV28 with TRBJ2-5, with TRBD2 matching over 9 bases. V was clipped by 3 bases and J by 5 bases; unmatched bases: 4. Germline V lookup: CDR1 MDHEN, CDR2 SYDVKM. The CDR3 consists of 14 residues. The CDR3 reads CASSFGLAGETQYF. CDR3 bases: TGTGCCAGCAGTTTCGGGCTAGCGGGGGAGACCCAGTACTTC.

This chain joins TRBV20-1 and TRBJ2-2; 9 positions match TRBD1. The V gene end was trimmed by 2 bases and the J gene end by 0 bases; junction bases not matched to a gene: 7. This CDR3 contains 17 residues. CDR1 DFQATT and CDR2 SNEGSKA come from the germline V gene (reference sequence). CDR3 sequence reads: CSARSKRQGANTGELFF. The CDR3 DNA sequence: TGCAGTGCTAGAAGTAAGAGACAGGGGGCGAACACCGGGGAGCTGTTTTTT.

This clonotype was recorded at least ten times. The chain uses TRBV7-8 and TRBJ1-2, with D unclear. Germline lookup yields CDR1 SGHVS and CDR2 FQNEAQ. Trimming pared 4 bases from V and 4 bases from J, leaving 10 bases between. The CDR3 contains 13 residues. The CDR3 sequence is CASSSTGSYGYTF. CDR3 sequence (DNA): TGTGCCAGCAGCTCGACGGGAAGCTATGGCTACACCTTC.

The J gene is TRBJ1-6, the V gene TRBV5-1; D is ambiguous. Looked up from germline, CDR1 is SGHRS and CDR2 is YFSETQ. V was cut by 4 bases and J by 8 bases, with 13 bases left in between. This CDR3 contains 14 residues. The CDR3 here is CASSPPDSYSPLHF. Written as DNA, the CDR3 is TGCGCCAGCAGCCCACCGGACTCTTATTCACCCCTCCACTTT.

This clonotype was picked up many times. The rearrangement links TRBV7-9 to TRBJ2-7, with TRBD2 as a possible D gene (6 bases). The CDR3 totals 17 residues. V was trimmed by 5 bases and J by 0 bases, leaving 20 bases between them. Germline lookup yields CDR1 SEHNR and CDR2 FQNEAQ (reference sequence). The CDR3: CASSPKSGGKSSYEQYF. The CDR3 DNA reads TGTGCCAGCAGCCCGAAATCTGGGGGGAAGAGCTCCTACGAGCAGTACTTC.

Many counts were recorded for this clonotype. This sequence joins TRBV28 and TRBJ1-2, with TRBD1 matching over 7 bases. The CDR3 covers 13 residues. V shed 4 bases and J 2 bases; nucleotides not matched to a gene: 1. CDR1 and CDR2 (germline): MDHEN, SYDVKM. Here the CDR3 DNA reads TGTGCCAGCAGTTGGACAGGCAACTATGGCTACACCTTC. This gives the protein CASSWTGNYGYTF.

Remarks on this clonotype: One base away lies a much larger clone, so this may be a sequencing read error. J is TRBJ2-3 and V is TRBV7-6; 8 nucleotides agree with TRBD2. CDR3 length: 16 amino acids. V gave up 5 bases and J gave up 1 base; unmatched junction bases: 8. CDR1 SGHVS and CDR2 FNYEAQ come from the germline V gene. CDR3 coding DNA: TGTGCCAGCAGCCTCATCCCGACTAGCGGCACAGATACGCAGTATTTT. Its translation is CASSLIPTSGTDTQYF.

This clonotype was seen repeatedly, ten times or more. The rearrangement links TRBV6-6 to TRBJ2-7; no clear D gene. V lost 3 bases to trimming and J lost 4 bases, with 7 bases between them. The V gene's germline CDR1 is MNHNY and CDR2 SVGAGI (reference sequence). CDR3 length: 12 amino acids. This CDR3 is CASSYTPYEQYV. The CDR3 DNA follows: TGTGCCAGCAGTTATACACCGTACGAGCAGTACGTC.

In this sample, this clonotype turned up a few times. The chain combines TRBV20-1 with TRBJ1-6; 7 nucleotides align to TRBD1. CDR1 is DFQATT, CDR2 SNEGSKA, per germline (reference sequence). Unmatched junction bases numbered 5, after V lost 0 bases and J lost 6 bases. This CDR3 contains 15 residues. CDR3 nucleotides: TGCAGTGCTAGAGATTACCGGGACAGTAATTCACCCCTCCACTTT. As protein: CSARDYRDSNSPLHF.

In regard to this clonotype: Being one base from a much bigger clone, this may be a read error. The V call is TRBV2, the J call TRBJ2-5, with no clear D. The germline CDR1 and CDR2 sequences are SNHLY and FYNNEI. This CDR3 is 13 amino acids long. The CDR3 here is CANSPQWKETQYF. In nucleotides, the CDR3 is TGTGCCAACAGTCCCCAATGGAAAGAGACCCAGTACTTC.

This rearrangement joins TRBV14 to TRBJ2-3; maybe TRBD2 (6 bases). Looked up from germline, CDR1 is SGHDN and CDR2 is FVKESK. The CDR3 totals 14 residues. V was pared by 5 bases and J by 6 bases, with 15 bases between. CDR3 nucleotides: TGTGCCAGCAGCAAGTGGGGGGTGGTGGATACGCAGTATTTT. This sequence encodes CASSKWGVVDTQYF.

This chain joins TRBV29-1 and TRBJ2-1, with TRBD1 matching over 7 bases. The trim removed 7 bases at V and 4 bases at J, leaving 10 bases unmatched. The CDR3 is 14 amino acids. Germline assignment: CDR1 SQVTM and CDR2 ANQGSEA. For the CDR3, the DNA is TGCAGCGCCCAAACAGGGGTACGATACAATGAGCAGTTCTTC. Its translation is CSAQTGVRYNEQFF.